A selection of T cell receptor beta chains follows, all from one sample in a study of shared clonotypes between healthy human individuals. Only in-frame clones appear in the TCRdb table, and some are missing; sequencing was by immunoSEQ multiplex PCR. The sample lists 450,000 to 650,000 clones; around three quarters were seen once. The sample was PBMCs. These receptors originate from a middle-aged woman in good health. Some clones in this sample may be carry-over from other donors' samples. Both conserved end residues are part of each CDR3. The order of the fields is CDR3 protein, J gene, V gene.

CASSFLGDKGEQETQYF | TRBJ2-5 | TRBV28
CASSLGSGQETQYF | TRBJ2-5 | TRBV11-2
CASSLFGGEAGNTIYF | TRBJ1-3 | TRBV28
CASSLGGYSGNTIYF | TRBJ1-3 | TRBV6-5
CASSQDPAASGSIKQYF | TRBJ2-5 | TRBV4-2
CAISDRDPSYNEQFF | TRBJ2-1 | TRBV10-3
CASSPLGGGYNEQFF | TRBJ2-1 | TRBV7-9
CASRPQGAGTQYF | TRBJ2-5 | TRBV6-5
CASRNSGTNLPGYTF | TRBJ1-2 | TRBV28
CASSSNPIAGGINEQFF | TRBJ2-1 | TRBV18
CASSVALGGTIYEQYF | TRBJ2-7 | TRBV9
CASSLSQGANTGELFF | TRBJ2-2 | TRBV27
CASSLVPSGLGEQYF | TRBJ2-7 | TRBV7-8
CASSPLGRFGASGADTQYF | TRBJ2-3 | TRBV7-9
CASSLTGSGANVLTF | TRBJ2-6 | TRBV28
CAISAGQGDYGYTF | TRBJ1-2 | TRBV10-3
CASSDTAQVYGYTF | TRBJ1-2 | TRBV27
CASSIGRAGELFF | TRBJ2-2 | TRBV19
CASSIDRGPADTQYF | TRBJ2-3 | TRBV19
CASSIGQWDTEAFF | TRBJ1-1 | TRBV19
CASSLESSGSTDTQYF | TRBJ2-3 | TRBV5-1
CASSSQGRDQPQHF | TRBJ1-5 | TRBV6-5
CASSLFDGLSTDTQYF | TRBJ2-3 | TRBV28
CAWSPRRVQETQYF | TRBJ2-5 | TRBV30
CASSPHQGGSEQYF | TRBJ2-7 | TRBV6-6
CASRRVRGGQKKYEAFF | TRBJ1-1 | TRBV12-2
CASSLWGESPFGNTIYF | TRBJ1-3 | TRBV7-2
CASSRGLAGAEEQYF | TRBJ2-7 | TRBV7-3
CASSFARGGGYTF | TRBJ1-2 | TRBV27
CATRGAGQETQYF | TRBJ2-5 | TRBV15
CSARKGREQYF | TRBJ2-7 | TRBV20-1
CASSSTEYEQYF | TRBJ2-7 | TRBV6-6
CASRQGGDEKLFF | TRBJ1-4 | TRBV28
CAWSGGPNTEAFF | TRBJ1-1 | TRBV30
CASGPGGRGSYEQYF | TRBJ2-7 | TRBV25-1
CASSTQGTFTGELFF | TRBJ2-2 | TRBV28
CASSQGILPDQETQYF | TRBJ2-5 | TRBV4-1